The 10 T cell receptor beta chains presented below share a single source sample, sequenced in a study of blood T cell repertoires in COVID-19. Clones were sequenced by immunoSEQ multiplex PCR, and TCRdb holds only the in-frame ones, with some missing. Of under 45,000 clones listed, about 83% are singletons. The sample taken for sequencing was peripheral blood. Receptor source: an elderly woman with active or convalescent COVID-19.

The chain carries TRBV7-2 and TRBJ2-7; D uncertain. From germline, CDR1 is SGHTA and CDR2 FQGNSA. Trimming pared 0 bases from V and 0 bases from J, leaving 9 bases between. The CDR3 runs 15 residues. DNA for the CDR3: TGTGCCAGCAGCTTAGCAGGAGCGAGCTCCTACGAGCAGTACTTC. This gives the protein CASSLAGASSYEQYF.

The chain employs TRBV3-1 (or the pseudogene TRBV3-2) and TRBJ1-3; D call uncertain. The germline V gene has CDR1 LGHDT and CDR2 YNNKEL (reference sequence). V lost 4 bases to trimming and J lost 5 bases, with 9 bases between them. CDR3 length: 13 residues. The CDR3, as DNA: TGTGCCAGCAGCCGAGGGCGGCGAAACACCATATATTTT. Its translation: CASSRGRRNTIYF.

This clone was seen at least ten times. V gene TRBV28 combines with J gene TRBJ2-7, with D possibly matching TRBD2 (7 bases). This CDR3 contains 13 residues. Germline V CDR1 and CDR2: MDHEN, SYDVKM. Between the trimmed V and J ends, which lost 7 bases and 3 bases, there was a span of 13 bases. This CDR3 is CASIGGAYYEQYF. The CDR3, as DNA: TGTGCCAGCATAGGGGGGGCCTACTACGAGCAGTACTTC. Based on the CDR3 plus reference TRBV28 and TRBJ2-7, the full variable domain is DVKVTQSSRYLVKRTGEKVFLECVQDMDHENMFWYRQDPGLGLRLIYFSYDVKMKEKGDIPEGYSVSREKKERFSLILESASTNQTSMYLCASIGGAYYEQYFGPGTRLTVT.

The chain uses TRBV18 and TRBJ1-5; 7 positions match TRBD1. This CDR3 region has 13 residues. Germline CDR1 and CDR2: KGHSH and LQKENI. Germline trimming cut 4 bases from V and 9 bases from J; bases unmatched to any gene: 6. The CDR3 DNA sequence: TGTGCCAGCTCACGGGACAGCAGTGCGCCCCAGCATTTT. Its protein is CASSRDSSAPQHF.

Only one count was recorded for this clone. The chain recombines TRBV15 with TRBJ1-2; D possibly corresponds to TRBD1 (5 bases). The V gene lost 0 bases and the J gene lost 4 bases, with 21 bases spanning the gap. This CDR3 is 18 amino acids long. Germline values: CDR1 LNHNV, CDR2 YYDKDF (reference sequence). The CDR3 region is CATSRDRAKDGGAYGYTF. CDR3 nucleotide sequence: TGTGCCACCAGCAGAGATCGAGCTAAGGACGGGGGAGCCTATGGCTACACCTTC.

CDR3 DNA: TGTGCCAGCGTATACGGGGGTCAGAACACTGAAGCTTTCTTT. This sequence encodes CASVYGGQNTEAFF. This sequence joins TRBV5-6 and TRBJ1-1; maybe TRBD1 (5 bases). The V gene's germline CDR1 is SGHDT and CDR2 YYEEEE. V lost 7 bases and J lost 1, with 14 bases in between. The CDR3 is made up of 14 amino acids. The complete variable domain, with remaining parts taken from reference TRBV5-6 and TRBJ1-1, reads DAGVTQSPTHLIKTRGQQVTLRCSPKSGHDTVSWYQQALGQGPQFIFQYYEEEERQRGNFPDRFSGHQFPNYSSELNVNALLLGDSALYLCASVYGGQNTEAFFGQGTRLTVV.

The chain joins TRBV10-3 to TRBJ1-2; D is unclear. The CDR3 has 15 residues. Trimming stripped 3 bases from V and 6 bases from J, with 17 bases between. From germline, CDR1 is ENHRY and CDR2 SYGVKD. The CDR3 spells CAISESRTDFHGYTF. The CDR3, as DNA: TGTGCCATCAGTGAATCCAGGACTGATTTCCATGGCTACACCTTC.

Here the CDR3 reads CASSRQVGGQPQHF. CDR3 in DNA: TGTGCCAGCAGTAGACAGGTAGGAGGCCAGCCCCAGCATTTT. The chain has TRBV2 and TRBJ1-5; the D gene is possibly TRBD1 (6 bases). Trimming cost V 5 bases and J 7 bases, with 15 bases left between them. The CDR3 has 14 amino acids. Germline CDR1 and CDR2: SNHLY and FYNNEI.

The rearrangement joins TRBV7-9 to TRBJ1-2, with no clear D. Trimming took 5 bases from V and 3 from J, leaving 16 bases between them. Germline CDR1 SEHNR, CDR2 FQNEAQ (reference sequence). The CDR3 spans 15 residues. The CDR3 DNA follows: TGTGCCAGCAGCCTCCAAAACCCCTCAGACTATGGCTACACCTTC. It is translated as CASSLQNPSDYGYTF.

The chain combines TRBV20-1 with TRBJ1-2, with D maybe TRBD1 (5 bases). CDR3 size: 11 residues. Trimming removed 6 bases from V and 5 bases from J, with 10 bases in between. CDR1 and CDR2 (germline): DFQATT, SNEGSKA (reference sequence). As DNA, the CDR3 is TGCAGTGCGGGCGCAGGGTATGGCTACACCTTC. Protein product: CSAGAGYGYTF.